This passage covers 23 T cell receptor beta chains from one sample sequenced in a study of cytomegalovirus exposure and HLA in healthy donors. The study ran its PCR with 60 Vbeta and 13 Jbeta primers. Repertoires were generated with immunoSEQ multiplex PCR, while TCRdb's copy carries only in-frame clones and drops some. The data contain 150,000 to 200,000 clones, approximately 85% of them singletons. The specimen sequenced was PBMCs. The source of these receptors is a woman in her fifties or sixties in good health and CMV-seronegative.

This chain connects TRBV2 to TRBJ1-1; D is uncertain. Trimming cost V 6 bases and J 2 bases, with 13 bases left between them. Germline V CDR1 and CDR2: SNHLY, FYNNEI. The CDR3 length is 14 residues. CDR3 coding DNA: TGTGCCAGCAGAATGAGGGAGACTAACACTGAAGCTTTCTTT. Translation: CASRMRETNTEAFF.

This clone showed up just a few times. This CDR3 is also generated by other DNA sequences in the sample. The chain has TRBV18 and TRBJ1-1; D might be TRBD1 (5 bases). The CDR3 sequence is 13 residues long. The V gene's germline CDR1 is KGHSH and CDR2 LQKENI. Trimming shortened V by 3 bases and J by 1 base, and 6 bases separated the two germline ends. CDR3 coding DNA: TGTGCCAGCTCACCGGGGGGGAACACTGAAGCTTTCTTT. Translation: CASSPGGNTEAFF.

This clone was seen once. This chain connects TRBV2 to TRBJ2-7; 10 bases fit TRBD1. The germline V gene encodes CDR1 SNHLY and CDR2 FYNNEI. The CDR3 contains 16 residues. The ends lost 8 bases at V and 3 bases at J; junction bases unmatched: 13. The chain's CDR3 is CASRDRGRALFYEQYF. The CDR3 nucleotides are TGTGCCAGCCGGGACAGGGGCCGTGCATTGTTCTACGAGCAGTACTTC.

The V and J genes are TRBV11-2 and TRBJ2-3, with 9 bases lining up with TRBD2. Trimming at V came to 4 bases and at J to 2 bases, leaving 10 bases not matched to a gene. The CDR3 contains 17 residues. The germline gives CDR1 SGHAT, CDR2 FQNNGV. The CDR3 region has the DNA TGTGCCAGCAGCTCTGACGGGACTAGCTTCTCCACAGATACGCAGTATTTT. As protein: CASSSDGTSFSTDTQYF.

This sequence joins TRBV7-9 and TRBJ2-7; weak D call: TRBD2 (7 bases). The CDR3 runs 15 residues. Germline lookup yields CDR1 SEHNR and CDR2 FQNEAQ (reference sequence). Trimming stripped 8 bases from V and 0 bases from J, with 17 bases between. CDR3 amino acids: CASEGGDGSSYEQYF. The DNA for the CDR3 is TGTGCCAGCGAAGGGGGGGATGGGAGCTCCTACGAGCAGTACTTC.

This chain uses TRBV27 with TRBJ2-1, with 9 positions matching TRBD2. The CDR3 runs 14 residues. Germline V gene sequence: CDR1 MNHEY, CDR2 SMNVEV (reference sequence). The ends lost 8 bases at V and 4 bases at J; junction bases unmatched: 6. CDR3 in DNA: TGTGCCAGCCTCGCGGGGGGGTTGTACAATGAGCAGTTCTTC. This encodes CASLAGGLYNEQFF.

CDR3 loop: CASIMDRAGNTIYF. Here the CDR3 DNA reads TGTGCCAGCATCATGGACAGAGCTGGAAACACCATATATTTT. The V and J genes are TRBV28 and TRBJ1-3; weak D call: TRBD1 (6 bases). The CDR3 is 14 residues long. Germline V lookup: CDR1 MDHEN, CDR2 SYDVKM. V was trimmed by 7 bases and J by 2 bases, leaving 12 bases between them.

This clone was counted once. The chain carries TRBV29-1 and TRBJ1-2, with a possible D match to TRBD1 (6 bases). In germline, CDR1 is SQVTM, CDR2 ANQGSEA. V was shortened by 7 bases and J by 8 bases, with 29 bases between the two germline ends. This CDR3 comprises 16 residues. The CDR3 is CSALLPEGGGIWGYTF. CDR3 in DNA: TGCAGCGCCTTGTTGCCCGAGGGGGGGGGTATTTGGGGCTACACCTTC.

The chain employs TRBV9 and TRBJ2-1; D might be TRBD2 (6 bases). Germline V gene lookup returns CDR1 SGDLS and CDR2 YYNGEE. V lost 4 bases and J 4 bases, leaving 18 bases between the germline ends. This CDR3 is built from 16 residues. In nucleotides, the CDR3 is TGTGCCAGCAGCTCCGCCCTCTCTGGGGGGTACAATGAGCAGTTCTTC. Translation: CASSSALSGGYNEQFF.

V gene TRBV4-1 combines with J gene TRBJ2-1; 8 bases are shared with TRBD2. Germline CDR1 and CDR2: MGHRA and YSYEKL. This CDR3 has 18 amino acids. Losses at the gene ends were 2 bases for V and 8 bases for J; bases not matched to a gene: 17. The chain's CDR3 is CASSQSPWAGGRWDEQFF. DNA for the CDR3: TGCGCCAGCAGCCAATCCCCTTGGGCGGGAGGAAGGTGGGATGAGCAGTTCTTC.

This clone was detected once. This rearrangement joins TRBV13 to TRBJ2-2, with a possible D match to TRBD1 (5 bases). The germline V and J ends were trimmed by 6 bases and 2 bases, with 16 bases remaining between them. The CDR3 runs 16 residues. Germline lookup yields CDR1 PRHDT and CDR2 FYEKMQ (reference sequence). Here the CDR3 reads CASSLRGHLNTGELFF. In nucleotides, the CDR3 is TGTGCCAGCAGTCTGCGCGGACACCTAAACACCGGGGAGCTGTTTTTT.

The chain joins TRBV9 to TRBJ2-5; TRBD2 agrees at 11 bases. The germline V gene encodes CDR1 SGDLS and CDR2 YYNGEE. J gave up 5 bases and V 4 bases, and 4 bases lay outside the gene matches. This CDR3 spans 14 amino acids. The CDR3 here is CASSRTSGRETQYF. The CDR3 DNA reads TGTGCCAGCAGCCGGACTAGCGGGCGGGAGACCCAGTACTTC.

V usage is TRBV2 and J usage is TRBJ1-1, with D perhaps TRBD1 (5 bases). V lost 6 bases and J lost 7, with 15 bases in between. This CDR3 region has 13 residues. Germline V gives CDR1 SNHLY, CDR2 FYNNEI. CDR3 sequence: CASRRTSTVEAFF. CDR3 bases: TGTGCCAGCAGAAGAACCTCGACAGTTGAAGCTTTCTTT.

The chain joins TRBV29-1 to TRBJ2-3, with a tentative D call TRBD2 (7 bases). Germline CDR1 reads SQVTM; CDR2 reads ANQGSEA. The CDR3 is 16 amino acids. The CDR3 sequence: CTLGRYEGGGTDTQYF. The CDR3 DNA is TGCACCCTAGGCCGCTACGAGGGGGGAGGGACAGATACGCAGTATTTT.

In this sample, this clone turned up once. The chain recombines TRBV18 with TRBJ1-1, with TRBD1 identical over 11 bases. Trimming cost V 1 base and J 1 base; bases outside gene matches: 14. CDR3 length: 20 amino acids. Germline CDR1 and CDR2: KGHSH and LQKENI. This chain's CDR3 is CASSPQQQLGQGEGNTEAFF. CDR3 sequence (DNA): TGTGCCAGCTCACCACAGCAGCAGCTGGGACAGGGGGAAGGGAACACTGAAGCTTTCTTT.

This chain uses TRBV10-3 with TRBJ2-5; TRBD2 might be the D (6 bases). V shed 1 base and J shed 0 bases, with 9 bases lying between them. This CDR3 spans 15 amino acids. Germline-derived CDR1 and CDR2 are ENHRY and SYGVKD. CDR3 protein: CAISEWGVNQETQYF. CDR3 nucleotides: TGTGCCATCAGTGAGTGGGGGGTCAACCAAGAGACCCAGTACTTC.

The V and J genes are TRBV28 and TRBJ1-2; D not certain. V gave up 5 bases and J gave up 3 bases, with 16 bases separating them. Per germline, CDR1 MDHEN and CDR2 SYDVKM. CDR3 length: 15 amino acids. CDR3 residues: CASSPLGIADYGYTF. The DNA for the CDR3 is TGTGCCAGCAGTCCCCTTGGAATCGCGGACTATGGCTACACCTTC.

On this clone itself: The junction departs from germline at one end; a sequencing error may be responsible. This rearrangement joins TRBV7-9 to TRBJ2-7, with 8 bases fitting TRBD2. The CDR3 spans 13 residues. From germline, CDR1 is SEHNR and CDR2 FQNEAQ (reference sequence). The CDR3 DNA follows: TGTTCCAGCAGCCCCCCGGGGGGGTACGAGCAGTACTTC. Translation gives CSSSPPGGYEQYF.

This sequence joins TRBV7-6 and TRBJ1-1; maybe TRBD1 (6 bases). CDR3 length: 16 amino acids. Trimming removed 2 bases from V and 4 bases from J, with 17 bases in between. Looked up from germline, CDR1 is SGHVS and CDR2 is FNYEAQ. For the CDR3, the DNA is TGTGCCAGCAGCTTAAGGGTATGGGGGCGGGCCACTGAAGCTTTCTTT. Protein product: CASSLRVWGRATEAFF. Supplemented by reference TRBV7-6 and TRBJ1-1, the full variable domain reads GAGVSQSPRYKVTKRGQDVALRCDPISGHVSLYWYRQALGQGPEFLTYFNYEAQQDKSGLPNDRFSAERPEGSISTLTIQRTEQRDSAMYRCASSLRVWGRATEAFFGQGTRLTVV.

The chain recombines TRBV9 with TRBJ1-1; no clear D. Trimming removed 4 bases from V and 1 base from J, with 14 bases in between. The CDR3 is made up of 15 amino acids. Germline loops: CDR1 SGDLS, CDR2 YYNGEE. The DNA of the CDR3 is TGTGCCAGCAGCCGTGACACCCTTCAGAACACTGAAGCTTTCTTT. Residues: CASSRDTLQNTEAFF.

In its sample, this clone was seen once. The chain is built from TRBV5-1 and TRBJ2-1; the D gene is possibly TRBD2 (7 bases). The CDR3 is 14 amino acids. Germline CDR1 SGHRS, CDR2 YFSETQ. Trimming cost V 4 bases and J 6 bases, with 14 bases left between them. CDR3 nucleotides: TGCGCCAGCAGCCAAGGGGGGGGCTTCAATGAGCAGTTCTTC. This gives the protein CASSQGGGFNEQFF.

V and J are TRBV25-1 and TRBJ1-2, with a tentative D call TRBD1 (5 bases). Between the trimmed V and J ends, which lost 2 bases and 4 bases, there was a span of 8 bases. From germline, CDR1 is MGHDK and CDR2 SYGVNS. The CDR3 consists of 13 residues. The CDR3 nucleotides are TGTGCCAGCAGTGAACAGGGATCCTATGGCTACACCTTC. This codes for CASSEQGSYGYTF.

V is TRBV4-3 and J is TRBJ2-7; D not certain. Trimming left V 4 bases short and J 0 bases short, with 10 bases between. The length of the CDR3 is 14 residues. The germline CDR1 and CDR2 sequences are LGHNA and YSLEER. CDR3 nucleotide sequence: TGCGCCAGCAGCCTAGAAATTAGCTCCTACGAGCAGTACTTC. Translation gives CASSLEISSYEQYF.